Each of the 26 T cell receptor beta chains below was sequenced from the same sample in a study of regulatory T cells in long-lasting Graves disease. Time point indicated: persistent/refractory GD, antithyroid drugs over 5 years with positive TRAb. Extracted PBMC RNA gave rise to the TCR library. Libraries of TCR beta came from iRepertoire HTBI primers plus Arm-PCR of CDR3 regions. Each CDR3 protein is one row after TCRdb ran MiXCR on the multiplex PCR reads. The sample yields under 500,000 distinct CDR3 sequences, less than 25% seen once. The starting material was peripheral blood mononuclear cells (PBMCs), obtained when the disease was refractory, from a patient treated with antithyroid drugs. These receptors were taken from a female donor with Graves disease.

The V and J genes are TRBV30 and TRBJ2-7; 9 bases line up with TRBD1. In germline, CDR1 is GTSNPN, CDR2 SVGIG (reference sequence). The CDR3 totals 17 residues. The junction had 13 bases not matched to a gene; V was cut back by 1 base and J by 3 bases. CDR3 sequence: CAWSGSDRPDRGYEQYF. CDR3 sequence (DNA): TGTGCCTGGAGTGGCTCAGACCGGCCGGACAGGGGCTACGAGCAGTACTTC.

This clonotype came up many times. This chain links TRBV15 with TRBJ1-5, with D unclear. The CDR3 is 14 amino acids. V was clipped by 0 bases and J by 1 base, with 4 bases between them. CDR1 and CDR2 from the germline V gene are LNHNV and YYDKDF (reference sequence). This CDR3 is CATSRDLSNQPQHF. DNA for the CDR3: TGTGCCACCAGCAGAGATCTGAGCAATCAGCCCCAGCATTTT.

This clonotype was seen at least ten times. This chain uses TRBV11-3 with TRBJ2-7; 9 bases agree with TRBD1. The CDR3 is made up of 16 amino acids. The V gene end was trimmed by 4 bases and the J gene end by 2 bases; junction bases not matched to a gene: 9. Germline V gene sequence: CDR1 SGHNT, CDR2 YENEEA. CDR3 in amino acids: CASSSSDRGGPYEQYF. CDR3 bases: TGTGCCAGCAGCTCGTCGGACAGGGGAGGCCCCTACGAGCAGTACTTC.

Comments on this clonotype: This could be a read error, since a much larger clone is one nucleotide away. This chain joins TRBV28 and TRBJ1-2, with D tentatively TRBD1 (6 bases). This CDR3 is 15 amino acids long. CDR1 and CDR2 from the germline V gene are MDHEN and SYDVKM. The CDR3 DNA reads as TGTGCCAGCAGTTTAATGGTGGGGGCTCGATATGGCCACACCTTC. It is translated as CASSLMVGARYGHTF.

This clonotype was found many times. The chain couples TRBV28 to TRBJ2-7; unclear D gene. Per the germline V gene, CDR1 is MDHEN and CDR2 is SYDVKM. The CDR3 is 13 residues long. Trimming cost V 6 bases and J 2 bases, with 11 bases left between them. CDR3 amino acids: CASSLTVTYEQYF. CDR3 nucleotides: TGTGCCAGCAGCTTAACAGTAACCTACGAGCAGTACTTC.

The chain links TRBV18 to TRBJ2-6; D call uncertain. The CDR3 has 17 amino acids. Germline lookup yields CDR1 KGHSH and CDR2 LQKENI. V lost 6 bases, J lost 0 bases, and 15 bases lay in between. In DNA, the CDR3 is TGTGCCAGCTCTCGTCCCGGGCTAAACTCTGGGGCCAACGTCCTGACTTTC. Its translation is CASSRPGLNSGANVLTF.

V and J are TRBV14 and TRBJ2-5, with D maybe TRBD1 (6 bases). This CDR3 spans 16 amino acids. Between the trimmed V and J ends, which lost 4 bases and 2 bases, there was a span of 17 bases. Looked up from germline, CDR1 is SGHDN and CDR2 is FVKESK. The CDR3 sequence is CASSLILTGNQETQYF. DNA for the CDR3: TGTGCCAGCAGCCTGATCCTCACAGGGAATCAAGAGACCCAGTACTTC.

Ten or more counts support this clonotype. The CDR3 protein is CASSLFPTSNYEQYF. The CDR3 DNA sequence: TGTGCCAGCAGCTTATTCCCGACTAGTAACTACGAGCAGTACTTC. The J gene is TRBJ2-7, the V gene TRBV7-2; D is possibly TRBD2 (6 bases). The V gene's germline CDR1 is SGHTA and CDR2 FQGNSA. Trimming shortened V by 2 bases and J by 3 bases, and 14 bases separated the two germline ends. CDR3 length: 15 amino acids.

This clonotype was seen repeatedly, ten times or more. This chain links TRBV11-2 with TRBJ2-7; tentatively, D is TRBD2 (5 bases). This CDR3 is 14 amino acids long. CDR1 is SGHAT and CDR2 is FQNNGV in the germline V gene. Trimming left V 5 bases short and J 5 bases short, with 16 bases between. As DNA, the CDR3 is TGTGCCAGCAGCCGCGAAGCGGTCCGGGACGAGCAGTACTTC. It is translated as CASSREAVRDEQYF.

Turning to this clonotype: A much larger clone sits a single nucleotide away, making a read error possible. The rearrangement joins TRBV12-3 or TRBV12-4 to TRBJ2-6, with D perhaps TRBD1 or TRBD2 (5 bases each). Trimming left V 6 bases short and J 8 bases short, with 17 bases between. CDR3 length: 15 amino acids. The DNA of the CDR3 is TGTGCCAGCAGCCCCGGGACCCTGGGGACCAACGTCCTGACTTTC. It codes for CASSPGTLGTNVLTF.

This clonotype has a count of ten or more. The genes are TRBV2 and TRBJ2-6; no definite D call. The length of the CDR3 is 14 residues. CDR1 and CDR2 from the germline V gene are SNHLY and FYNNEI. V was pared by 5 bases and J by 2 bases, with 7 bases between. CDR3 amino acids: CASSPLAGANVLTF. For the CDR3, the DNA is TGTGCCAGCAGTCCCCTGGCTGGGGCCAACGTCCTGACTTTC.

In DNA form, the CDR3 reads TGTGCCAGCAGTTTTCTACTCCCCAAAGACTACACTCTGTCCTACGAGCAGTACTTC. It is translated as CASSFLLPKDYTLSYEQYF. This chain uses TRBV28 with TRBJ2-7; weak D call: TRBD2 (5 bases). The CDR3 consists of 19 residues. CDR1 is MDHEN and CDR2 is SYDVKM in the germline V gene. Trimming stripped 3 bases from V and 1 base from J, with 25 bases between.

The sample holds a few counts of this clonotype. This chain connects TRBV7-9 to TRBJ1-1; 7 nucleotides match TRBD1. This CDR3 has 15 residues. Germline-derived CDR1 and CDR2 are SEHNR and FQNEAQ (reference sequence). The ends lost 3 bases at V and 4 bases at J; junction bases unmatched: 8. The CDR3 DNA reads as TGTGCCAGCAGCTTGAGCACAGGGGCCAGCACTGAAGCTTTCTTT. Its protein product is CASSLSTGASTEAFF.

The sample holds many counts of this clonotype. Sequence at one end of the junction differs from germline and may be a read error. CDR3 in amino acids: CASSPDRGNQPQHF. CDR3 in DNA: TGTGCCAGCAGTCCTGACAGGGGAAATCAGCCCCAGCATTTT. The rearrangement links TRBV5-1 to TRBJ1-5, with 8 bases matching TRBD1. This CDR3 has 14 amino acids. Germline CDR1 is SGHRS and CDR2 is YFSETQ. The complete variable domain, with remaining parts taken from reference TRBV5-1 and TRBJ1-5, reads KAGVTQTPRYLIKTRGQQVTLSCSPISGHRSVSWYQQTPGQGLQFLFEYFSETQRNKGNFPGRFSGRQFSNSRSEMNVSTLELGDSALYLCASSPDRGNQPQHFGDGTRLSIL.

Many counts were recorded for this clonotype. The chain has TRBV7-2 and TRBJ1-2; D not resolved. V dropped 5 bases and J dropped 6 bases, with 10 bases sitting between them. The CDR3 consists of 12 residues. CDR1 and CDR2 (germline): SGHTA, FQGNSA. CDR3 nucleotide sequence: TGTGCCAGCAGCGGTCAGCGGGATGGCTACACCTTC. Translated: CASSGQRDGYTF.

There are many counts of this clonotype. The V and J genes are TRBV6-1 and TRBJ1-5, with a tentative D call TRBD1 (5 bases). V lost 5 bases and J lost 7, with 12 bases in between. This CDR3 is 13 amino acids long. Germline V gene sequence: CDR1 MNHNS, CDR2 SASEGT. The CDR3 bases are TGTGCCAGCAGTCTCTCCAGGGACCAGCCCCAGCATTTT. Its translation: CASSLSRDQPQHF.

The genes are TRBV27 and TRBJ2-7; TRBD1 agrees at 7 bases. V lost 2 bases and J lost 5; bases outside the gene matches: 6. Germline values: CDR1 MNHEY, CDR2 SMNVEV (reference sequence). CDR3 length: 14 residues. CDR3 nucleotides: TGTGCCAGCAGTTTAGACAGGGTCGAGAACGAGCAGTACTTC. Amino acid sequence: CASSLDRVENEQYF.

The J gene is TRBJ1-1, the V gene TRBV28; no clear D. V lost 6 bases, J lost 1 base, and 18 bases lay in between. The germline gives CDR1 MDHEN, CDR2 SYDVKM. The CDR3 totals 16 residues. The CDR3, as DNA: TGTGCCAGCAGCAACCCCCGGGGTCGGGCGAACACTGAAGCTTTCTTT. Its translation is CASSNPRGRANTEAFF.

This clonotype was recorded a few times. The J gene is TRBJ2-5, the V gene TRBV13; a possible D gene is TRBD2 (6 bases). V was trimmed by 4 bases and J by 4 bases, leaving 10 bases between them. Germline lookup yields CDR1 PRHDT and CDR2 FYEKMQ (reference sequence). The CDR3 sequence is 13 residues long. CDR3 bases: TGTGCCAGCAGCTCACTTAGCGGAGAGACCCAGTACTTC. It codes for CASSSLSGETQYF. Based on the CDR3 plus reference TRBV13 and TRBJ2-5, the full variable domain is AAGVIQSPRHLIKEKRETATLKCYPIPRHDTVYWYQQGPGQDPQFLISFYEKMQSDKGSIPDRFSAQQFSDYHSELNMSSLELGDSALYFCASSSLSGETQYFGPGTRLLVL.

Note on this clonotype: A single base separates this from a much larger clone, so it may be a read error. The chain links TRBV12-3 or TRBV12-4 to TRBJ1-1; no definite D call. CDR3 length: 15 residues. The DNA of the CDR3 is TGTGCCAGCAGTTTAGGCCGGGGTGGGAACACTGGAGCTTTCTTT. Amino acid sequence: CASSLGRGGNTGAFF.

This clonotype was observed many times. The genes are TRBV29-1 and TRBJ2-5; weak D call: TRBD1 (6 bases). The CDR3 totals 12 residues. Germline values: CDR1 SQVTM, CDR2 ANQGSEA. The V end was cut by 7 bases, the J end by 4 bases, with 13 bases between. The CDR3 loop is CSAETGSETQYF. CDR3 in DNA: TGCAGCGCTGAGACAGGCTCAGAGACCCAGTACTTC.

This clonotype was seen at least ten times. The chain carries TRBV28 and TRBJ1-5, with D unclear. The CDR3 covers 14 residues. CDR1 and CDR2 from the germline V gene are MDHEN and SYDVKM. The germline V and J ends were trimmed by 6 bases and 2 bases, with 11 bases remaining between them. The CDR3 region is CASSFIFGNQPQHF. The CDR3 region has the DNA TGTGCCAGCAGCTTTATCTTCGGCAATCAGCCCCAGCATTTT.

In this sample, this clonotype turned up many times. J is TRBJ2-5 and V is TRBV5-1, with 10 nucleotides matching TRBD2. Germline values: CDR1 SGHRS, CDR2 YFSETQ. There are 15 residues in the CDR3. V shed 3 bases, J shed 4 bases, and the junction held 6 bases outside the gene matches. This CDR3 reads CASSSVPSGRETQYF. The CDR3 DNA sequence: TGCGCCAGCAGCTCGGTCCCTAGCGGGAGAGAGACCCAGTACTTC.

The V gene is TRBV7-9, the J gene TRBJ2-7; no firm D call. The V end lost 4 bases, the J end lost 3 bases, and 10 bases lay between the germline ends. Germline CDR1 is SEHNR and CDR2 is FQNEAQ (reference sequence). This CDR3 spans 13 amino acids. For the CDR3, the DNA is TGTGCCAGCAGCTCAACCTCGCGCTACGAGCAGTACTTC. It codes for CASSSTSRYEQYF.

CDR3 bases: TGTGCCAGTAGTATTCGGTCAGCACAAGAGACCCAGTACTTC. This sequence encodes CASSIRSAQETQYF. The V call is TRBV19, the J call TRBJ2-5; D uncertain. The CDR3 loop spans 14 amino acids. Trimming took off 3 bases at V and 2 bases at J, with 10 bases between the two ends. Germline CDR1 LNHDA, CDR2 SQIVND (reference sequence).

This clonotype was observed many times. V usage is TRBV28 and J usage is TRBJ2-7, with 7 bases fitting TRBD1. J lost 2 bases, V lost 6 bases, and 1 base had no gene match. Germline values: CDR1 MDHEN, CDR2 SYDVKM. CDR3 length: 12 residues. CDR3 nucleotides: TGTGCCAGCAGGGGACAGCCCTACGAGCAGTACTTC. Amino acid sequence: CASRGQPYEQYF.